This TCR beta chain was identified in a study of cytomegalovirus exposure and HLA in healthy donors. Whole-study findings and limits: Earlier results showed most TCR beta V segments being productive about 90% or about 30% of the time.

Only one count was recorded for this clone. Its cognate antigen is unknown. Whether this donor was CMV seropositive was not recorded. The PCR had 60 Vbeta and 13 Jbeta primers. Profiled with immunoSEQ multiplex PCR; TCRdb holds only in-frame clones, not every one. The sample lists approximately 100,000 clones; around 80% were seen once. The CDR3 loop spans 13 amino acids. CDR1 and CDR2 from the germline V gene are LGHNT and FRNRAP. V was shortened by 1 base and J by 8 bases, with 11 bases between the two germline ends. This receptor was taken from a human donor in good health. The sequenced sample consisted of PBMCs. The V and J genes are TRBV12-5 and TRBJ1-2; the D gene is possibly TRBD1 (5 bases). As DNA, the CDR3 is TGTGCTAGTGGTTTGGGAGGGGCGGGGGGCTACACCTTC. Translating gives CASGLGGAGGYTF.